The rows below give T cell receptor beta chains drawn from one sample of a study of blood T cell repertoires in COVID-19. This table comes from immunoSEQ multiplex PCR, and its TCRdb copy is limited to in-frame clones, with some not included. The table shows about 150,000 clones, with 70% to 80% occurring only once. Sequencing was carried out using peripheral blood. These receptors were collected from a man in his forties or fifties with acute or convalescent COVID-19. CDR3s leave out the opening cysteine and the closing phenylalanine or tryptophan. The D gene is left open where the match is weak. Size is omitted from some rows. Given values are once, few, many or a class for expanded clones.

J,V,size,D,CDR3
TRBJ2-2,TRBV10-1,-,TRBD2,ASSEASGGELF
TRBJ2-3,TRBV30,-,TRBD1,ALGQGATDTQY
TRBJ2-7,TRBV11-2,-,-,ASSLAGFLSYEQY
TRBJ2-3,TRBV11-3,-,TRBD1,ASSARQGGTDTQY
TRBJ2-2,TRBV29-1,-,-,SAPYTNTGELF
TRBJ2-7,TRBV10-3,-,-,ALSGGGEQY
TRBJ2-1,TRBV7-8,few,TRBD2,ASSLGGGAWF
TRBJ2-5,TRBV5-5,-,TRBD1,ASSLAGTEETQY
TRBJ2-7,TRBV29-1,-,TRBD1,SVFGQGYSYEQY
TRBJ2-5,TRBV3-1/TRBV3-2,-,TRBD1,ASSHLRGQALQGETQY
TRBJ2-5,TRBV9,-,TRBD2,ASSAEGLAGGQETQY
TRBJ1-5,TRBV6-1,-,-,ASSEREPQH
TRBJ2-1,TRBV5-1,few,-,ASSLKRENEQF
TRBJ1-6,TRBV6-6,few,TRBD1,ASRRSGQGGRPGNSPLH
TRBJ1-3,TRBV5-8,few,-,ASSLFTQTDRSGNTIY
TRBJ1-5,TRBV7-9,once,TRBD1,ASSPTGIINQPQH
TRBJ1-4,TRBV27,-,-,ASSNRDMGKLF
TRBJ2-1,TRBV3-1/TRBV3-2,-,-,ASSQGSGNEQF
TRBJ1-1,TRBV28,-,-,ASSSPYTGRDEAF
TRBJ1-2,TRBV5-1,-,-,ASSLDGGTTYGYT
TRBJ2-3,TRBV10-3,-,-,AISEPGGADTQY
TRBJ1-2,TRBV5-4,-,-,ASSQDIYGYT
TRBJ2-5,TRBV27,-,-,ASSLSGAGLTQY
TRBJ2-3,TRBV20-1,-,TRBD2,SASGGLAGSSPTDTQY
TRBJ1-5,TRBV19,-,TRBD1,ASSNRAGGAGQPQH
TRBJ2-3,TRBV7-2,once,-,ASRKLVSLPDTQY
TRBJ2-1,TRBV7-8,-,-,ASSLSLVGAAASSYNEQF
TRBJ2-2,TRBV10-3,-,-,AISARETGSTGELF
TRBJ2-7,TRBV3-1/TRBV3-2,-,-,ASSGGYEQY
TRBJ1-2,TRBV5-5,-,-,ASSDRDNYGYT
TRBJ1-6,TRBV28,-,TRBD1,ATQGGGSPLH
TRBJ2-1,TRBV3-1/TRBV3-2,few,TRBD2,ASSRTSGVNEQF
TRBJ1-2,TRBV15,-,-,ATSLGQPNYGYT
TRBJ1-1,TRBV30,-,TRBD1,AWSEQGPEAF
TRBJ2-2,TRBV14,-,-,ASSQDVAGSQLNTGELF
TRBJ1-2,TRBV5-1,few,-,ASSLIGDNPNYGYT
TRBJ2-2,TRBV9,once,TRBD2,ASSLTSGGSGELF
TRBJ1-5,TRBV18,-,TRBD1,ASSAQGYDQPQH
TRBJ1-4,TRBV28,-,TRBD1,ASSLSGGGEKLF
TRBJ2-2,TRBV19,-,TRBD1,ASSSSGTGLTGELF
TRBJ1-6,TRBV18,-,-,ASSPSQGYNSPLH
TRBJ1-2,TRBV7-8,-,-,ASSFQGNYGYT
TRBJ1-1,TRBV18,-,-,ASSPLQGTGEAF
TRBJ1-5,TRBV6-5,-,TRBD1,ASSGQGSNQPQH
TRBJ2-3,TRBV6-2/TRBV6-3,-,-,ASSFRVDTQY
TRBJ2-3,TRBV6-2/TRBV6-3,-,-,ASSYSGPRVAQY
TRBJ2-1,TRBV13,-,TRBD2,ASSSLAGTPGNEQF